Below, 13 T cell receptor beta chains from the same sample are listed, as sequenced in a study of cytomegalovirus exposure and HLA in healthy donors (dated by TCRdb to about 2017). Library generation was performed with the immunoSEQ multiplex PCR assay. For the multiplex PCR, a mixture combining 60 forward primers for TCR Vbeta segments and 13 reverse primers for TCR Jbeta segments was used. TCRdb re-hosts the immuneACCESS table, in-frame sequences only. Its copies lack some clones; in the studies checked, an unresolved V gene accounts for under half of them, and the cause for the rest is not known. This sample comprises some 170,000 clones, more than 60% of them detected only once. Over 2% of the sample belongs to the ten largest clones. Sequenced sample: PBMCs. The source is a human donor in good health.

A single count supports this clone. V usage is TRBV12-5 and J usage is TRBJ2-1; TRBD1 is a possible D gene (6 bases). V was shortened by 6 bases and J by 0 bases, with 18 bases between the two germline ends. CDR3 length equals 17 residues. Germline V gives CDR1 LGHNT, CDR2 FRNRAP. The CDR3 loop reads CASGPLGQLPSYNEQFF. As DNA, the CDR3 is TGTGCTAGTGGCCCTCTTGGACAGCTCCCCTCCTACAATGAGCAGTTCTTC.

As concerns this clone: One junction end disagrees with the germline gene, perhaps due to a read error. This chain joins TRBV18 and TRBJ1-1, with 8 bases lining up with TRBD1. CDR1 and CDR2 (germline): KGHSH, LQKENI. The CDR3 has 15 amino acids. The CDR3 nucleotides read TGTGCCAGCTCCCCACGTCAGGGGGCATATACTGAAGCTTTCTTT. Amino acid sequence: CASSPRQGAYTEAFF.

J is TRBJ2-7 and V is TRBV19; no definite D call. V shed 3 bases and J shed 3 bases, with 15 bases lying between them. CDR1 and CDR2 (germline): LNHDA, SQIVND (reference sequence). The CDR3 length is 15 residues. In DNA, the CDR3 is TGTGCCAGTAGTATTCTGTCGCTACCCGGCTACGAGCAGTACTTC. Translating gives CASSILSLPGYEQYF.

By share, this clone counts as medium-sized. V and J are TRBV4-3 and TRBJ2-1, with 8 bases that match TRBD1. Per the germline V gene, CDR1 is LGHNA and CDR2 is YSLEER. V dropped 0 bases and J dropped 9; count of bases not matched to a gene: 7. The CDR3 is 15 amino acids. The CDR3 protein is CASSQDTGQGREQFF. CDR3 nucleotides: TGCGCCAGCAGCCAAGACACCGGACAGGGCCGTGAGCAGTTCTTC.

This clone has just one count. The V gene is TRBV5-1, the J gene TRBJ2-2; 8 bases match TRBD1. CDR1 SGHRS and CDR2 YFSETQ come from the germline V gene. The CDR3 extends over 16 amino acids. J lost 4 bases, V lost 0 bases, and 5 bases had no gene match. CDR3 loop: CASSLVDRGGTGELFF. CDR3 in DNA: TGCGCCAGCAGCTTGGTCGACAGGGGAGGCACCGGGGAGCTGTTTTTT.

The J gene is TRBJ1-2, the V gene TRBV6-1, with TRBD1 identical over 11 bases. Germline V lookup: CDR1 MNHNS, CDR2 SASEGT. V shed 1 base and J 7 bases; nucleotides not matched to a gene: 5. This CDR3 region has 15 residues. CDR3 sequence reads: CASSEGGQGARGYTF. Written as DNA, the CDR3 is TGTGCCAGCAGTGAAGGAGGACAGGGGGCTCGTGGCTACACCTTC.

This clone was found once. This chain links TRBV7-9 with TRBJ1-4; the D is unclear. In germline, CDR1 is SEHNR, CDR2 FQNEAQ (reference sequence). This CDR3 contains 15 residues. With 5 bases removed from V and 7 bases from J, the gap between germline ends came to 17 bases. The CDR3 sequence: CASSPVRGIAEKLFF. CDR3 nucleotides: TGTGCCAGCAGCCCCGTGCGAGGGATTGCTGAAAAACTGTTTTTT.

This chain connects TRBV7-9 to TRBJ1-5; 8 bases map to TRBD1. Germline-derived CDR1 and CDR2 are SEHNR and FQNEAQ (reference sequence). CDR3 length equals 16 residues. V lost 5 bases, J lost 6 bases, and 12 bases stayed unmatched. The CDR3 region is CASSGEAGGGGQPQHF. The CDR3 DNA reads as TGTGCCAGCAGCGGGGAGGCAGGGGGCGGAGGTCAGCCCCAGCATTTT.

This sequence joins TRBV10-3 and TRBJ1-6, with D hard to call. Germline loops: CDR1 ENHRY, CDR2 SYGVKD. The CDR3 totals 15 residues. V was clipped by 6 bases and J by 4 bases, with 13 bases between them. As DNA, the CDR3 is TGTGCCATCAGCCGAGGGTGGCCATATAATTCACCCCTCCACTTT. Translation: CAISRGWPYNSPLHF.

This clone was seen just once. The rearrangement uses TRBV5-1 and TRBJ2-1, with 11 nucleotides matching TRBD2. This CDR3 has 18 residues. Germline values: CDR1 SGHRS, CDR2 YFSETQ. The trim removed 0 bases at V and 2 bases at J, leaving 7 bases unmatched. In DNA form, the CDR3 reads TGCGCCAGCAGCTTGGGTCCTAGCGGGGGGCTTGCCTACAATGAGCAGTTCTTC. This codes for CASSLGPSGGLAYNEQFF.

The chain has TRBV13 and TRBJ2-7; TRBD1 agrees at 7 bases. CDR1 is PRHDT and CDR2 is FYEKMQ in the germline V gene (reference sequence). The J segment lost 2 bases and the V segment lost 3 bases, leaving 4 bases of the junction unmatched. The CDR3 consists of 14 residues. The CDR3 reads CASSFDREPYEQYF. CDR3 DNA sequence: TGTGCCAGCAGCTTCGACAGGGAACCCTACGAGCAGTACTTC.

The gene calls are TRBV7-9 and TRBJ1-2, with 8 bases matching TRBD1. The CDR3 runs 14 residues. Trimming removed 11 bases from V and 4 bases from J; junction bases left unmatched: 12. The germline V gene has CDR1 SEHNR and CDR2 FQNEAQ (reference sequence). The CDR3 reads CAGFEQGEGYGYTF. The CDR3 region has the DNA TGTGCCGGATTTGAACAGGGGGAGGGCTATGGCTACACCTTC.

The chain recombines TRBV11-3 with TRBJ2-3; 11 nucleotides align to TRBD1. CDR1 and CDR2 (germline): SGHNT, YENEEA. Losses at the gene ends were 5 bases for V and 4 bases for J; bases not matched to a gene: 8. This CDR3 spans 16 amino acids. The CDR3 coding sequence is TGTGCCAGCAGCCCAAGGACAGGGGGCTCGGCAGATACGCAGTATTTT. Protein: CASSPRTGGSADTQYF.